The rows below give T cell receptor beta chains drawn from one sample of a study of T-cell reconstitution after alpha-beta-depleted transplantation in children. In TCRdb, the PCR reads were re-called with MiXCR into one record per CDR3 protein. Of under 850,000 distinct CDR3 sequences listed, about 12% were seen once; the top ten hold around 0.79%. Sequencing was performed on PBMCs, taken before TCRalphabeta/CD19-depleted stem cell transplant. The receptors were sampled from a girl aged 2-9 years with congenital amegakaryocytic thrombocytopenia, due to receive a stem cell transplant. The CDR3 runs from the conserved cysteine through the conserved F or W. Fields, in order: V gene, D gene, clone size, J gene, CDR3 protein, CDR3 DNA. The D gene is left open where the match is weak. A row's size may be missing; if present it is once, few, many or a size class.

V gene: TRBV28
D gene: -
clone size: few
J gene: TRBJ1-1
CDR3 protein: CASTPPVETEAFF
CDR3 DNA: TGTGCCAGCACTCCCCCAGTGGAAACTGAAGCTTTCTTT

V gene: TRBV7-9
D gene: TRBD2
clone size: few
J gene: TRBJ2-1
CDR3 protein: CASSLDSGRYNEQFF
CDR3 DNA: TGTGCCAGCAGCTTAGATAGCGGGCGATACAATGAGCAGTTCTTC

V gene: TRBV7-9
D gene: -
clone size: -
J gene: TRBJ2-1
CDR3 protein: CASSLGDSYIRPQFF
CDR3 DNA: TGTGCCAGCAGCTTAGGGGACTCCTACATTAGGCCGCAGTTCTTC

V gene: TRBV3-1
D gene: -
clone size: few
J gene: TRBJ2-5
CDR3 protein: CASSPPLRQTQYF
CDR3 DNA: TGTGCCAGCAGCCCACCACTGCGACAGACCCAGTACTTC

V gene: TRBV7-9
D gene: -
clone size: few
J gene: TRBJ2-2
CDR3 protein: CASSFPTVNTGELFF
CDR3 DNA: TGTGCCAGCAGCTTCCCGACAGTGAACACCGGGGAGCTGTTTTTT

V gene: TRBV12-3/TRBV12-4
D gene: -
clone size: -
J gene: TRBJ2-1
CDR3 protein: CASTKSDLMPFNEQFF
CDR3 DNA: TGTGCCAGCACCAAAAGCGACCTTATGCCCTTCAATGAGCAGTTCTTC

V gene: TRBV7-9
D gene: -
clone size: few
J gene: TRBJ2-1
CDR3 protein: CASSSRIPISYNEQFF
CDR3 DNA: TGTGCCAGCAGCTCACGGATCCCGATTTCTTACAATGAGCAGTTCTTC

V gene: TRBV11-2
D gene: TRBD2
clone size: -
J gene: TRBJ2-7
CDR3 protein: CASSLGRHSYEQYF
CDR3 DNA: TGTGCCAGCAGCCTCGGGAGGCACTCCTACGAGCAGTACTTC

V gene: TRBV20-1
D gene: TRBD2
clone size: few
J gene: TRBJ2-7
CDR3 protein: CSAAREIYEQYF
CDR3 DNA: TGCAGTGCTGCGCGGGAGATCTACGAGCAGTACTTC

V gene: TRBV15
D gene: -
clone size: many
J gene: TRBJ1-2
CDR3 protein: CATSRDPKGLSGYTF
CDR3 DNA: TGTGCCACCAGCAGAGACCCCAAGGGGCTGTCTGGCTACACCTTC

V gene: TRBV20-1
D gene: -
clone size: few
J gene: TRBJ2-7
CDR3 protein: CSARALGSSYEQYF
CDR3 DNA: TGCAGTGCTAGGGCTTTAGGGAGCTCCTACGAGCAGTACTTC

V gene: TRBV7-9
D gene: -
clone size: -
J gene: TRBJ1-1
CDR3 protein: CASSYKQGFTEAFF
CDR3 DNA: TGTGCCAGCAGCTATAAACAGGGTTTCACTGAAGCTTTCTTT

V gene: TRBV5-1
D gene: -
clone size: -
J gene: TRBJ1-1
CDR3 protein: CASSLGGGARNTEAFF
CDR3 DNA: TGCGCCAGCAGCTTGGGCGGGGGCGCCCGGAACACTGAAGCTTTCTTT

V gene: TRBV25-1
D gene: -
clone size: many
J gene: TRBJ1-6
CDR3 protein: CASSELGQGLGAYNSPLHF
CDR3 DNA: TGTGCCAGCAGTGAATTGGGTCAAGGCCTTGGGGCCTATAATTCACCCCTCCACTTT

V gene: TRBV5-1
D gene: -
clone size: few
J gene: TRBJ2-7
CDR3 protein: CASSPTTAILTYEQYF
CDR3 DNA: TGCGCCAGCAGCCCGACTACAGCAATCCTCACCTACGAGCAGTACTTC

V gene: TRBV28
D gene: -
clone size: -
J gene: TRBJ2-3
CDR3 protein: CASSLYPFWGSTDTQYF
CDR3 DNA: TGTGCCAGCAGTTTATACCCCTTCTGGGGATCCACAGATACGCAGTATTTT

V gene: TRBV5-1
D gene: -
clone size: many
J gene: TRBJ2-3
CDR3 protein: CASRFGSGYTQYF
CDR3 DNA: TGCGCCAGCAGGTTTGGTAGCGGTTATACGCAGTATTTT

V gene: TRBV25-1
D gene: TRBD2
clone size: many
J gene: TRBJ2-1
CDR3 protein: CASSEASGRNEQFF
CDR3 DNA: TGTGCCAGCAGTGAAGCTAGCGGGAGAAATGAGCAGTTCTTC

V gene: TRBV7-9
D gene: -
clone size: many
J gene: TRBJ2-7
CDR3 protein: CASSFPAYEQYF
CDR3 DNA: TGTGCCAGCAGCTTCCCAGCCTACGAGCAGTACTTC

V gene: TRBV3-1
D gene: -
clone size: few
J gene: TRBJ2-6
CDR3 protein: CASSQERGPSGANVLTF
CDR3 DNA: TGTGCCAGCAGCCAAGAACGAGGACCCTCTGGGGCCAACGTCCTGACTTTC

V gene: TRBV5-1
D gene: TRBD2
clone size: many
J gene: TRBJ2-3
CDR3 protein: CASSPVWGRASDTQYF
CDR3 DNA: TGCGCCAGCAGCCCCGTTTGGGGGAGGGCCTCAGATACGCAGTATTTT

V gene: TRBV20-1
D gene: -
clone size: many
J gene: TRBJ2-1
CDR3 protein: CSARGRLDYNEQFF
CDR3 DNA: TGCAGTGCTAGAGGTCGGTTGGACTACAATGAGCAGTTCTTC

V gene: TRBV10-3
D gene: TRBD2
clone size: few
J gene: TRBJ2-7
CDR3 protein: CAISKPGGGEQYF
CDR3 DNA: TGTGCCATCAGTAAACCCGGGGGGGGTGAGCAGTACTTC

V gene: TRBV5-1
D gene: -
clone size: -
J gene: TRBJ1-1
CDR3 protein: CASSLFSSGPSKSYEAFF
CDR3 DNA: TGCGCCAGCAGCTTGTTTAGCAGTGGACCCTCTAAGTCATATGAAGCTTTCTTT

V gene: TRBV7-2
D gene: -
clone size: many
J gene: TRBJ2-7
CDR3 protein: CASSFVLGTYEQYF
CDR3 DNA: TGTGCCAGCAGCTTCGTATTGGGGACCTACGAGCAGTACTTC

V gene: TRBV30
D gene: -
clone size: -
J gene: TRBJ2-1
CDR3 protein: CAWTPPGVWNEQFF
CDR3 DNA: TGTGCCTGGACCCCCCCGGGGGTTTGGAATGAGCAGTTCTTC

V gene: TRBV27
D gene: -
clone size: many
J gene: TRBJ2-5
CDR3 protein: CASSLAPSGWETQYF
CDR3 DNA: TGTGCCAGCAGTTTGGCTCCCTCGGGCTGGGAGACCCAGTACTTC

V gene: TRBV10-3
D gene: TRBD2
clone size: -
J gene: TRBJ2-1
CDR3 protein: CAISELPRGGGWFYNEQFF
CDR3 DNA: TGTGCCATCAGCGAGTTGCCCCGGGGGGGAGGGTGGTTCTACAATGAGCAGTTCTTC

V gene: TRBV5-1
D gene: -
clone size: -
J gene: TRBJ1-4
CDR3 protein: CASSLRVIQGNEKLFF
CDR3 DNA: TGCGCCAGCAGCCTACGAGTAATACAGGGAAATGAAAAACTGTTTTTT

V gene: TRBV7-9
D gene: -
clone size: few
J gene: TRBJ2-4
CDR3 protein: CASSKETDRDSQYF
CDR3 DNA: TGTGCCAGCAGCAAGGAGACAGATCGGGACTCCCAGTACTTC

V gene: TRBV29-1
D gene: TRBD2
clone size: many
J gene: TRBJ2-7
CDR3 protein: CSVEFGDYPRVEQYF
CDR3 DNA: TGCAGCGTTGAATTTGGGGACTACCCTCGGGTCGAGCAGTACTTC

V gene: TRBV30
D gene: -
clone size: few
J gene: TRBJ2-7
CDR3 protein: CAWSVASLRQYF
CDR3 DNA: TGTGCCTGGAGTGTAGCAAGCTTGCGGCAGTACTTC

V gene: TRBV5-1
D gene: -
clone size: -
J gene: TRBJ1-6
CDR3 protein: CASSLAYGTRDSPLHF
CDR3 DNA: TGCGCCAGCAGCTTGGCCTACGGGACACGGGATTCACCCCTCCACTTT

V gene: TRBV20-1
D gene: TRBD2
clone size: few
J gene: TRBJ2-1
CDR3 protein: CSGKDSGRLYNEQFF
CDR3 DNA: TGCAGTGGAAAGGATAGCGGGAGGCTCTACAATGAGCAGTTCTTC

V gene: TRBV13
D gene: -
clone size: -
J gene: TRBJ2-1
CDR3 protein: CASSPPGHYFTSQFF
CDR3 DNA: TGTGCCAGCAGCCCCCCGGGACACTATTTTACTTCCCAGTTCTTC

V gene: TRBV24-1
D gene: -
clone size: -
J gene: TRBJ1-1
CDR3 protein: CATSQGTEAFF
CDR3 DNA: TGTGCCACCAGTCAGGGGACTGAAGCTTTCTTT

V gene: TRBV12-3/TRBV12-4
D gene: TRBD1
clone size: -
J gene: TRBJ2-1
CDR3 protein: CASSLGRQGARYNEQFF
CDR3 DNA: TGTGCCAGCAGTTTAGGAAGACAGGGGGCGCGTTACAATGAGCAGTTCTTC

V gene: TRBV4-1
D gene: -
clone size: -
J gene: TRBJ2-2
CDR3 protein: CASSQDGSTNTGELFF
CDR3 DNA: TGCGCCAGCAGCCAAGATGGCAGCACCAACACCGGGGAGCTGTTTTTT

V gene: TRBV20-1
D gene: -
clone size: -
J gene: TRBJ1-6
CDR3 protein: CSARAGGRMALHF
CDR3 DNA: TGCAGTGCTAGAGCCGGCGGTCGTATGGCCCTCCACTTT

V gene: TRBV28
D gene: -
clone size: many
J gene: TRBJ1-6
CDR3 protein: CASSFRGGSPLHF
CDR3 DNA: TGTGCCAGCAGTTTTAGGGGTGGTTCACCCCTCCACTTT

V gene: TRBV7-2
D gene: -
clone size: many
J gene: TRBJ2-5
CDR3 protein: CASTRTFYQETQYF
CDR3 DNA: TGTGCCAGCACCCGGACTTTCTACCAAGAGACCCAGTACTTC

V gene: TRBV11-1
D gene: -
clone size: -
J gene: TRBJ2-1
CDR3 protein: CASSLIFSQEGSSYNEQFF
CDR3 DNA: TGTGCCAGCAGCTTAATTTTCAGTCAGGAGGGGAGCTCCTACAATGAGCAGTTCTTC

V gene: TRBV2
D gene: -
clone size: -
J gene: TRBJ2-2
CDR3 protein: CASAIRTNTGELFF
CDR3 DNA: TGTGCCAGCGCTATCCGGACAAACACCGGGGAGCTGTTTTTT

V gene: TRBV10-3
D gene: TRBD2
clone size: -
J gene: TRBJ2-3
CDR3 protein: CAISESTSGRAKTDTQYF
CDR3 DNA: TGTGCCATCAGTGAGTCGACTAGCGGGAGGGCCAAAACAGATACGCAGTATTTT

V gene: TRBV7-9
D gene: -
clone size: -
J gene: TRBJ2-7
CDR3 protein: CASSHHWASGSYEQYF
CDR3 DNA: TGTGCCAGCAGCCACCATTGGGCTAGTGGATCCTACGAGCAGTACTTC

V gene: TRBV5-6
D gene: TRBD2
clone size: -
J gene: TRBJ2-3
CDR3 protein: CASSLVDGSTGGADTQYF
CDR3 DNA: TGTGCCAGCAGCTTGGTTGACGGATCCACCGGGGGGGCAGATACGCAGTATTTT

V gene: TRBV29-1
D gene: TRBD2
clone size: -
J gene: TRBJ2-1
CDR3 protein: CSVLPRGGLAGVGSYNEQFF
CDR3 DNA: TGCAGCGTCCTACCTCGTGGGGGACTAGCGGGAGTGGGCTCCTACAATGAGCAGTTCTTC

V gene: TRBV29-1
D gene: -
clone size: -
J gene: TRBJ2-7
CDR3 protein: CSATDYYEQYF
CDR3 DNA: TGCAGCGCTACGGACTACTACGAGCAGTACTTC

V gene: TRBV29-1
D gene: TRBD1
clone size: -
J gene: TRBJ2-1
CDR3 protein: CSVPGGQGSYNEQFF
CDR3 DNA: TGCAGCGTCCCAGGCGGACAGGGGTCGTACAATGAGCAGTTCTTC

V gene: TRBV5-5
D gene: TRBD1
clone size: -
J gene: TRBJ2-7
CDR3 protein: CASSLTGHYDYEQYF
CDR3 DNA: TGTGCCAGCAGTTTGACAGGGCACTACGACTACGAGCAGTACTTC

V gene: TRBV6-5
D gene: TRBD1
clone size: many
J gene: TRBJ2-1
CDR3 protein: CASSYSGTAADEQFF
CDR3 DNA: TGTGCCAGCAGTTACTCGGGGACAGCTGCGGATGAGCAGTTCTTC

V gene: TRBV5-1
D gene: TRBD2
clone size: few
J gene: TRBJ2-7
CDR3 protein: CASSSLAGGNSYEQYF
CDR3 DNA: TGCGCCAGCAGCTCCTTAGCGGGAGGGAACTCCTACGAGCAGTACTTC

V gene: TRBV29-1
D gene: -
clone size: few
J gene: TRBJ1-1
CDR3 protein: CSAGTGFRTEAFF
CDR3 DNA: TGCAGCGCCGGAACAGGGTTCCGGACTGAAGCTTTCTTT

V gene: TRBV2
D gene: TRBD2
clone size: -
J gene: TRBJ2-7
CDR3 protein: CARLADKGEQYF
CDR3 DNA: TGTGCCAGACTAGCGGACAAGGGCGAGCAGTACTTC

V gene: TRBV5-6
D gene: -
clone size: few
J gene: TRBJ2-5
CDR3 protein: CASSLVARETQYF
CDR3 DNA: TGTGCCAGCAGCTTGGTGGCGAGGGAGACCCAGTACTTC

V gene: TRBV12-3/TRBV12-4
D gene: -
clone size: -
J gene: TRBJ2-1
CDR3 protein: CASSPPPNEQFF
CDR3 DNA: TGTGCCAGCAGTCCGCCTCCCAATGAGCAGTTCTTC

V gene: TRBV20-1
D gene: -
clone size: many
J gene: TRBJ2-1
CDR3 protein: CSARDRTPLQFF
CDR3 DNA: TGCAGTGCTAGAGATCGAACCCCTCTTCAGTTCTTC